Below, 3 T cell receptor beta chains from the same sample are listed, as sequenced in a study of shared clonotypes between healthy human individuals. Assay: immunoSEQ multiplex PCR; the TCRdb copy retains only in-frame clones and omits some. The sample lists approximately 2.5 million clones, more than 85% seen once, with roughly 0.39% in the top ten. The sample comprised naive CD4+ T cells from PBMCs. The subset is: CD45RA+ positively selected. The receptors here all came from a man younger than 35 in good health. Some clones in this sample may be carry-over from other donors' samples.

The count of this clone is one. V and J are TRBV27 and TRBJ2-7; unclear D gene. The V gene lost 0 bases and the J gene lost 4 bases, with 13 bases spanning the gap. CDR1 and CDR2 from the germline V gene are MNHEY and SMNVEV (reference sequence). The CDR3 extends over 15 amino acids. The CDR3 loop is CASSLSTIPNYEQYF. The DNA for the CDR3 is TGTGCCAGCAGTTTATCGACGATTCCCAATTACGAGCAGTACTTC.

The chain is built from TRBV28 and TRBJ2-2; D gene uncertain. The CDR3 extends over 13 amino acids. CDR1 is MDHEN, CDR2 SYDVKM, per germline. V lost 8 bases, J lost 3 bases, and 10 bases lay in between. CDR3 nucleotide sequence: TGTGCCAGCTTTATCCCCCACACCGGGGAGCTGTTTTTT. As protein: CASFIPHTGELFF.

J is TRBJ2-5 and V is TRBV29-1, with 11 bases fitting TRBD1. The trim removed 7 bases at V and 1 base at J, leaving 5 bases unmatched. This CDR3 is built from 14 residues. CDR1 SQVTM and CDR2 ANQGSEA come from the germline V gene. CDR3 DNA: TGCAGCGGGAGGGACAGGGGGATCCAAGAGACCCAGTACTTC. This translates into CSGRDRGIQETQYF.